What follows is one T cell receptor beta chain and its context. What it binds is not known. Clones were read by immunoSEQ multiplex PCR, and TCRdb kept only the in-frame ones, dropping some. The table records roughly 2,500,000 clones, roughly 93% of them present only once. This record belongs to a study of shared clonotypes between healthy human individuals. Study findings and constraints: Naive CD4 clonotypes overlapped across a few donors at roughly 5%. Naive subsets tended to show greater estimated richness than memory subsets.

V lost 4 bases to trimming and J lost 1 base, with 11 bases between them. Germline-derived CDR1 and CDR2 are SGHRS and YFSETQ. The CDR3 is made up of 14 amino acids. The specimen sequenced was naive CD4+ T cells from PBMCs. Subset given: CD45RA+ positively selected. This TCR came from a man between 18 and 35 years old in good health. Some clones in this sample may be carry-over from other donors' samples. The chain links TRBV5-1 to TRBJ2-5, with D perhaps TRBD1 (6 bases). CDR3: CASSRRDTQETQYF. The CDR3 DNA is TGCGCCAGCAGCAGAAGGGACACCCAAGAGACCCAGTACTTC.